The 26 T cell receptor beta chains given below trace back to one sample, sequenced in a study of T cell responses to AZD1222 COVID-19 vaccine. Data came from immunoSEQ multiplex PCR; TCRdb stores just in-frame clones and leaves some out. The data contain some 150,000 clones, over 80% of them seen just once; the ten biggest clones take up less than 3.5%. The sample consisted of peripheral blood, taken on day 0 of MenACWY control vaccination. Every receptor here comes from an adult in good health.

This rearrangement joins TRBV10-3 to TRBJ1-3; 10 bases fit TRBD1. The CDR3 contains 14 residues. CDR1 is ENHRY, CDR2 SYGVKD, per germline. Unmatched junction bases numbered 4, after V lost 9 bases and J lost 2 bases. The DNA for the CDR3 is TGTGCCATGAGACAGGGGGCGGCTGGAAACACCATATATTTT. Residues: CAMRQGAAGNTIYF.

The table lists this clone with a count of one. The chain uses TRBV7-3 and TRBJ2-1; D is uncertain. CDR3 length: 16 residues. CDR1 and CDR2 (germline): SGHTA, FQGTGA. The V and J ends lost 5 bases and 0 bases respectively, with 14 bases between them. CDR3 sequence reads: CASSPGTASSYNEQFF. CDR3 sequence (DNA): TGTGCCAGCAGCCCTGGAACGGCTAGCTCCTACAATGAGCAGTTCTTC.

V gene TRBV28 combines with J gene TRBJ1-5; the match to TRBD1 covers 7 bases. This CDR3 is built from 17 residues. CDR1 MDHEN and CDR2 SYDVKM come from the germline V gene. V was pared by 6 bases and J by 0 bases, with 11 bases of the junction left unmatched. CDR3: CASRSPQGGASNQPQHF. The CDR3 nucleotides are TGTGCCAGCAGATCGCCCCAGGGGGGGGCTAGCAATCAGCCCCAGCATTTT.

This rearrangement joins TRBV2 to TRBJ2-7; D is unresolved. Germline V CDR1 and CDR2: SNHLY, FYNNEI. There are 13 residues in the CDR3. The V end was cut by 1 base, the J end by 3 bases, with 7 bases between. The CDR3 is CASSEDSFYEQYF. Written as DNA, the CDR3 is TGTGCCAGCAGTGAAGACTCGTTCTACGAGCAGTACTTC.

The V and J genes are TRBV18 and TRBJ1-5; 9 bases line up with TRBD1. Losses at the gene ends were 5 bases for V and 7 bases for J; bases not matched to a gene: 9. This CDR3 contains 15 residues. Looked up from germline, CDR1 is KGHSH and CDR2 is LQKENI. Here the CDR3 reads CASSEGTGTGQPQHF. The CDR3 coding sequence is TGTGCCAGCTCAGAGGGGACAGGGACCGGGCAGCCCCAGCATTTT.

The gene calls are TRBV5-8 and TRBJ1-3; TRBD1 matches 7 bases. Germline lookup yields CDR1 SGHTS and CDR2 YDEGEE. After removal of 5 bases from V and 5 bases from J, the junction contained 7 bases not matched to a gene. The CDR3 is made up of 14 amino acids. DNA of the CDR3: TGTGCCAGCAGTGGAGGGGGCGCCAGAAACACCATATATTTT. Encoded protein: CASSGGGARNTIYF.

The rearrangement uses TRBV14 and TRBJ2-7; D is perhaps TRBD1 or TRBD2 (5 bases each). This CDR3 spans 16 amino acids. Per the germline V gene, CDR1 is SGHDN and CDR2 is FVKESK. V dropped 4 bases and J dropped 0 bases, with 16 bases sitting between them. DNA for the CDR3: TGTGCCAGCAGCCCCGCAGGGTGGAGGAGCTCCTACGAGCAGTACTTC. Protein product: CASSPAGWRSSYEQYF.

V gene TRBV10-2 combines with J gene TRBJ1-2, with D unclear. The V gene's germline CDR1 is WSHSY and CDR2 SAAADI. CDR3 length: 13 residues. Trimming cost V 3 bases and J 1 base, with 6 bases left between them. CDR3 region: CASSELINYGYTF. DNA for the CDR3: TGCGCCAGCAGTGAATTGATTAACTATGGCTACACCTTC.

CDR3 sequence reads: CASSPEGRVRNTEAFF. The DNA for the CDR3 is TGCGCCAGCAGCCCGGAAGGACGGGTTCGGAACACTGAAGCTTTCTTT. The chain is built from TRBV5-1 and TRBJ1-1; no firm D call. The CDR3 totals 16 residues. Germline V CDR1 and CDR2: SGHRS, YFSETQ. V was trimmed by 4 bases and J by 1 base, leaving 17 bases between them.

Here the CDR3 reads CASSLRQGSNQPQHF. The CDR3 bases are TGTGCCAGCAGTTTAAGGCAGGGCAGCAATCAGCCCCAGCATTTT. This chain joins TRBV28 and TRBJ1-5; D might be TRBD1 (5 bases). CDR3 length: 15 residues. V was pared by 2 bases and J by 1 base, with 9 bases between. The V gene's germline CDR1 is MDHEN and CDR2 SYDVKM.

The J gene is TRBJ1-1, the V gene TRBV12-3 or TRBV12-4, with D hard to call. The CDR3 covers 11 residues. V dropped 7 bases and J dropped 5 bases, with 8 bases sitting between them. CDR3 nucleotide sequence: TGTGCCAGCACCCCGCTGACTGAAGCTTTCTTT. This codes for CASTPLTEAFF.

The V gene is TRBV7-2, the J gene TRBJ2-3; D may be TRBD1 or TRBD2 (5 bases each). The length of the CDR3 is 15 residues. Per the germline V gene, CDR1 is SGHTA and CDR2 is FQGNSA. V lost 0 bases, J lost 6 bases, and 13 bases lay in between. CDR3 protein: CASSLALGVGDTQYF. DNA for the CDR3: TGTGCCAGCAGCTTAGCGCTGGGGGTTGGGGATACGCAGTATTTT.

The CDR3 spells CASSSRGYGYTF. In DNA form, the CDR3 reads TGTGCCAGCAGCTCGCGGGGCTATGGCTACACCTTC. This chain joins TRBV3-1 (or the pseudogene TRBV3-2) and TRBJ1-2; no firm D call. Germline-derived CDR1 and CDR2 are LGHDT and YNNKEL (reference sequence). The V and J ends lost 5 bases and 4 bases respectively, with 8 bases between them. The CDR3 is 12 amino acids.

The chain combines TRBV6-5 with TRBJ2-2, with D possibly being TRBD1 (6 bases). Germline values: CDR1 MNHEY, CDR2 SVGAGI. V dropped 6 bases and J dropped 8 bases, with 19 bases sitting between them. The CDR3 loop spans 15 amino acids. CDR3 amino acids: CASREREQGRGELFF. DNA for the CDR3: TGTGCCAGCAGGGAGAGAGAACAGGGAAGAGGGGAGCTGTTTTTT.

This chain joins TRBV11-3 and TRBJ2-5; 10 bases agree with TRBD1. Per germline, CDR1 SGHNT and CDR2 YENEEA. The CDR3 has 15 residues. V trimming: 1 base; J trimming: 1 base; junction bases outside the gene matches: 0. The chain's CDR3 is CASSLGTGGQETQYF. CDR3 sequence (DNA): TGTGCCAGCAGCTTAGGGACAGGGGGCCAAGAGACCCAGTACTTC.

The CDR3 protein is CASRPTGGQPQHF. CDR3 DNA: TGTGCCAGCAGGCCGACAGGAGGTCAGCCCCAGCATTTT. The chain combines TRBV12-3 or TRBV12-4 with TRBJ1-5, with D possibly being TRBD1 (6 bases). There are 13 residues in the CDR3. The V end lost 6 bases, the J end lost 6 bases, and 12 bases lay between the germline ends.

This clone showed up just once. The chain uses TRBV5-1 and TRBJ2-4, with TRBD1 matching 8 bases. Germline lookup yields CDR1 SGHRS and CDR2 YFSETQ. V shed 2 bases and J 6 bases; nucleotides not matched to a gene: 7. This CDR3 is 15 amino acids long. CDR3 in amino acids: CASSFVRGPSNIQYF. CDR3 bases: TGCGCCAGCAGCTTCGTCAGGGGGCCTTCAAACATTCAGTACTTC.

The V and J genes are TRBV2 and TRBJ1-1; unclear D gene. Germline CDR1 SNHLY, CDR2 FYNNEI. This CDR3 comprises 13 residues. The germline V and J ends were trimmed by 2 bases and 2 bases, with 6 bases remaining between them. CDR3 in amino acids: CASSELYNTEAFF. For the CDR3, the DNA is TGTGCCAGCAGTGAACTCTACAACACTGAAGCTTTCTTT.

This chain joins TRBV7-9 and TRBJ1-1; TRBD1 is a possible D gene (5 bases). Trimming left V 0 bases short and J 6 bases short, with 11 bases between. This CDR3 region has 14 residues. Germline V CDR1 and CDR2: SEHNR, FQNEAQ (reference sequence). The CDR3 nucleotides are TGTGCCAGCAGCTTAGCGGGGGGTCAATCTGAAGCTTTCTTT. Translation gives CASSLAGGQSEAFF. The variable domain in full, with the rest retrieved from reference TRBV7-9 and TRBJ1-1, is DTGVSQNPRHKITKRGQNVTFRCDPISEHNRLYWYRQTLGQGPEFLTYFQNEAQLEKSRLLSDRFSAERPKGSFSTLEIQRTEQGDSAMYLCASSLAGGQSEAFFGQGTRLTVV.

The V and J genes are TRBV24-1 and TRBJ2-1; a weak D match, TRBD1 (5 bases). The CDR3 has 15 residues. Trimming stripped 1 base from V and 3 bases from J, with 9 bases between. CDR1 and CDR2 (germline): KGHDR, SFDVKD. The CDR3 coding sequence is TGTGCCACCAGTGATTTAAAGGGGAACTACAATGAGCAGTTCTTC. This translates into CATSDLKGNYNEQFF.

The rearrangement links TRBV29-1 to TRBJ2-2, with 9 bases lining up with TRBD2. The CDR3 is 13 amino acids. Germline-derived CDR1 and CDR2 are SQVTM and ANQGSEA. Unmatched junction bases numbered 4, after V lost 4 bases and J lost 7 bases. The CDR3 DNA is TGCAGCGTTGGGACTAGCGTAGTCGGGGAGCTGTTTTTT. Amino acids: CSVGTSVVGELFF.

J is TRBJ1-4 and V is TRBV6-5, with TRBD1 matching 8 bases. In germline, CDR1 is MNHEY, CDR2 SVGAGI. V gave up 6 bases and J gave up 5 bases; unmatched junction bases: 2. The CDR3 has 13 amino acids. In DNA, the CDR3 is TGTGCCAGCAGGCGGACAGGGAATGAAAAACTGTTTTTT. Translation: CASRRTGNEKLFF.

The chain uses TRBV11-3 and TRBJ2-2; no clear D. The V end lost 5 bases, the J end lost 7 bases, and 11 bases lay between the germline ends. The CDR3 has 13 residues. The germline gives CDR1 SGHNT, CDR2 YENEEA. The CDR3 DNA is TGTGCCAGCAGCCCCGGGTGGGGCGGGGAGCTGTTTTTT. Its protein is CASSPGWGGELFF.

This clone was counted once. The chain employs TRBV20-1 and TRBJ2-7; D is possibly TRBD1 (6 bases). Trimming shortened V by 5 bases and J by 1 base, and 18 bases separated the two germline ends. The V gene's germline CDR1 is DFQATT and CDR2 SNEGSKA (reference sequence). This CDR3 comprises 15 residues. CDR3 sequence reads: CSARAYGTWSYEQYF. As DNA, the CDR3 is TGCAGTGCTCGTGCTTACGGGACATGGTCCTACGAGCAGTACTTC.

This clone was seen more than once but under ten times. The chain carries TRBV6-5 and TRBJ2-3, with D possibly matching TRBD2 (5 bases). The germline CDR1 and CDR2 sequences are MNHEY and SVGAGI. This CDR3 has 12 amino acids. V was shortened by 11 bases and J by 7 bases, with 16 bases between the two germline ends. The CDR3 loop is CALGFGENTQYF. The CDR3 nucleotides are TGTGCCCTGGGCTTCGGGGAAAATACGCAGTATTTT.

The rearrangement links TRBV7-9 to TRBJ1-4; TRBD1 aligns across 7 bases. Germline CDR1 SEHNR, CDR2 FQNEAQ (reference sequence). Trimming removed 5 bases from V and 7 bases from J; junction bases left unmatched: 7. The CDR3 spans 14 residues. CDR3 sequence: CASSAPAGGEKLFF. The CDR3 region has the DNA TGTGCCAGCAGCGCACCCGCAGGGGGTGAAAAACTGTTTTTT. Combining the CDR3 with reference TRBV7-9 and TRBJ1-4 gives the whole variable domain DTGVSQNPRHKITKRGQNVTFRCDPISEHNRLYWYRQTLGQGPEFLTYFQNEAQLEKSRLLSDRFSAERPKGSFSTLEIQRTEQGDSAMYLCASSAPAGGEKLFFGSGTQLSVL.